The clone carrying this TCR beta chain turned up a few times. Its target is not known. Amplification yielded TCR beta CDR3 regions, with RNA transcripts as the source. In the first-round RT-PCR of the TCR CDR3, the HTBI primer set was used. MiXCR, applied by TCRdb to the multiplex PCR reads, yields one record per CDR3 protein. The sample consists of 250,000 to 350,000 distinct CDR3 sequences, 15% to 20% of them appearing once. The CDR3 extends over 15 amino acids. V was clipped by 8 bases and J by 2 bases, with 19 bases between them. Germline-derived CDR1 and CDR2 are LGHDT and YNNKEL (reference sequence). The sample is drawn from a study of T cells in Graves' hyperthyroidism and ophthalmopathy. Study-wide results and limits: A model built on 13 V-J features separated ophthalmopathy from stable hyperthyroidism. Prediction of ophthalmopathy progression came a median about 6 months pre-onset. Blood samples included most of the expanded thyroid clonotypes exceeding 0.001.

Fresh peripheral blood, around 9.2 ml of it, supplied the PBMCs. V usage is TRBV3-1 and J usage is TRBJ2-7; D not certain. Source material: blood. The source is a man younger than 40 with Graves' hyperthyroidism. The CDR3 DNA sequence: TGTGCCAGCCGCTCCTCCGGGCTTGTTACCTACGAGCAGTACTTC. Protein sequence: CASRSSGLVTYEQYF.